These T cell receptor beta chains were read from a single sample in a study of blood T cell repertoires in COVID-19. The repertoire was sequenced with immunoSEQ multiplex PCR; TCRdb's copy has only in-frame clones and lacks some. The table shows about 240,000 clones, with roughly 88% occurring only once. Sequencing input: peripheral blood. All receptors come from an elderly man with acute or convalescent COVID-19. Both conserved end residues are part of each CDR3. The D gene is left open where the match is weak. Clone size is stated in some rows and not others, as once, few, many or a class when expanded.

TRBJ2-5 | few | TRBV5-4 | TRBD2 | CASSLGLAGQETQYF | TGTGCCAGCAGCTTGGGACTAGCGGGCCAAGAGACCCAGTACTTC
TRBJ2-6 | NA | TRBV6-5 | NA | CASSYRGVGANVLTF | TGTGCCAGCAGTTATCGCGGGGTTGGGGCCAACGTCCTGACTTTC
TRBJ1-6 | NA | TRBV4-1 | NA | CASSQGFGGSGSPLHF | TGCGCCAGCAGCCAAGGGTTCGGAGGGAGTGGCTCACCCCTCCACTTT
TRBJ1-4 | NA | TRBV28 | NA | CASSRSGLNEKLFF | TGTGCCAGCAGTAGGTCAGGACTTAATGAAAAACTGTTTTTT
TRBJ2-1 | NA | TRBV3-1/TRBV3-2 | TRBD2 | CASSIQASGLGNEQFF | TGTGCCAGCAGCATACAGGCTAGCGGCCTAGGGAATGAGCAGTTCTTC
TRBJ2-3 | NA | TRBV9 | NA | CASSVGPGSDTQYF | TGTGCCAGCAGCGTAGGCCCAGGGTCAGATACGCAGTATTTT
TRBJ2-1 | NA | TRBV29-1 | NA | CSADRGNEQFF | TGCAGCGCCGACCGGGGGAATGAGCAGTTCTTC
TRBJ2-1 | NA | TRBV7-2 | NA | CASSLPFYNEQFF | TGTGCCAGCAGCCTCCCCTTCTACAATGAGCAGTTCTTC
TRBJ1-1 | NA | TRBV18 | NA | CASSPPSGQGGTEAFF | TGTGCCAGCTCACCACCGTCCGGGCAGGGTGGCACTGAAGCTTTCTTT
TRBJ1-1 | once | TRBV24-1 | NA | CATSGGTGQNTEAFF | TGTGCCACCAGTGGTGGAACAGGCCAAAACACTGAAGCTTTCTTT
TRBJ1-2 | NA | TRBV10-3 | NA | CASSPGYGYTF | TGTGCCTCTAGTCCGGGCTATGGCTACACCTTC
TRBJ1-1 | few | TRBV7-2 | NA | CASSTWTDTEAFF | TGTGCCAGCAGCACGTGGACAGACACTGAAGCTTTCTTT
TRBJ2-5 | NA | TRBV4-3 | TRBD2 | CASSYLAGETQYF | TGCGCCAGCAGCTACCTAGCGGGGGAGACCCAGTACTTC
TRBJ1-5 | NA | TRBV28 | TRBD1 | CASSMTGSSNQPQHF | TGTGCCAGCAGTATGACAGGGAGTAGCAATCAGCCCCAGCATTTT
TRBJ2-7 | NA | TRBV27 | TRBD1 | CASSSLRQGNDEQYF | TGTGCCAGCAGTTCCCTACGACAGGGGAACGACGAGCAGTACTTC
TRBJ1-1 | NA | TRBV19 | NA | CASSIGVHMNTEAFF | TGTGCCAGTAGTATTGGTGTACATATGAACACTGAAGCTTTCTTT
TRBJ1-4 | NA | TRBV5-4 | TRBD1 | CASSRTGTGNEKLFF | TGTGCCAGCAGCCGAACCGGGACAGGGAATGAAAAACTGTTTTTT
TRBJ1-2 | NA | TRBV10-3 | NA | CAITAGSLRKGGYTF | TGTGCCATCACGGCAGGGTCCCTTCGGAAAGGGGGCTACACCTTC
TRBJ1-1 | NA | TRBV7-3 | NA | CASSSNGGSATEAFF | TGTGCCAGCAGCTCCAACGGGGGATCGGCTACTGAAGCTTTCTTT
TRBJ1-5 | NA | TRBV18 | TRBD1 | CASSPRGQGANQPQHF | TGTGCCAGCTCACCAAGAGGACAGGGGGCAAATCAGCCCCAGCATTTT
TRBJ2-7 | NA | TRBV5-4 | NA | CASSITGLVDEQYF | TGTGCCAGCAGTATCACAGGGTTAGTCGACGAGCAGTACTTC
TRBJ2-7 | NA | TRBV5-4 | NA | CVSSLDLPSSYEQYF | TGTGTCAGCAGCTTGGACCTACCATCCTCCTACGAGCAGTACTTC
TRBJ2-1 | NA | TRBV4-2 | NA | CASSQEPTDNEQFF | TGTGCCAGCAGCCAAGAACCTACCGACAATGAGCAGTTCTTC
TRBJ1-4 | NA | TRBV25-1 | TRBD1 | CASSEWGTGNGKLFF | TGTGCCAGCAGTGAATGGGGGACAGGGAATGGAAAACTGTTTTTT
TRBJ1-1 | once | TRBV28 | NA | CASRDAGLAFF | TGTGCCAGCAGGGACGCAGGGTTGGCTTTCTTT
TRBJ2-1 | NA | TRBV28 | TRBD1 | CASSLTGTGGGDEQFF | TGTGCCAGCAGTTTAACCGGGACAGGGGGCGGTGATGAGCAGTTCTTC
TRBJ2-5 | NA | TRBV4-2 | TRBD1 | CASSQDRGQQETQYF | TGTGCCAGCAGCCAAGATAGGGGACAGCAAGAGACCCAGTACTTC
TRBJ2-2 | NA | TRBV5-1 | NA | CASGEQGYTGELFF | TGCGCCAGCGGCGAACAGGGATACACCGGGGAGCTGTTTTTT
TRBJ2-7 | NA | TRBV15 | TRBD2 | CATSRGRGGRSYEQYF | TGTGCCACCAGCAGAGGTCGGGGGGGAAGGTCCTACGAGCAGTACTTC
TRBJ1-2 | NA | TRBV28 | NA | CASSGGGLDAKEGYTF | TGTGCCAGCAGTGGGGGGGGGTTGGACGCTAAGGAAGGCTACACCTTC
TRBJ1-1 | NA | TRBV15 | NA | CATSRDSLGTEAFF | TGTGCCACCAGCAGAGATTCCCTAGGCACTGAAGCTTTCTTT
TRBJ2-7 | NA | TRBV19 | TRBD2 | CASSASGRNEQYF | TGTGCCAGTAGTGCTAGCGGGAGGAACGAGCAGTACTTC
TRBJ2-1 | NA | TRBV4-3 | NA | CASSQGHGGSYNEQFF | TGCGCCAGCAGCCAAGGTCACGGAGGCTCCTACAATGAGCAGTTCTTC
TRBJ1-5 | NA | TRBV19 | TRBD1 | CASSTLTGGKGNQPQHF | TGTGCCAGTAGTACCTTGACAGGGGGAAAGGGCAATCAGCCCCAGCATTTT
TRBJ1-1 | few | TRBV19 | TRBD1 | CASSIRPGQGARGAFF | TGTGCCAGTAGTATCCGGCCGGGACAGGGGGCCCGGGGCGCTTTCTTT
TRBJ2-3 | once | TRBV5-4 | NA | CASSSGDFGDTDTQYF | TGTGCCAGCAGCTCGGGGGACTTCGGGGACACAGATACGCAGTATTTT
TRBJ2-1 | once | TRBV2 | NA | CASSEGQGSYNEQFF | TGTGCCAGCAGTGAAGGCCAGGGCTCCTACAATGAGCAGTTCTTC
TRBJ2-7 | NA | TRBV9 | NA | CASSVGGGVAYEQYF | TGTGCCAGCAGCGTAGGGGGCGGGGTGGCCTACGAGCAGTACTTC
TRBJ1-2 | NA | TRBV7-9 | NA | CASSLGQGNYGYTF | TGTGCCAGCAGCTTAGGGCAGGGAAACTATGGCTACACCTTC
TRBJ2-1 | NA | TRBV29-1 | TRBD1 | CSVDPGQTYNEQFF | TGCAGCGTTGACCCGGGACAGACATACAATGAGCAGTTCTTC
TRBJ1-2 | NA | TRBV3-1/TRBV3-2 | TRBD1 | CASSPLGQGRGKGYTF | TGTGCCAGCAGCCCCCTGGGACAGGGGCGAGGAAAAGGCTACACCTTC
TRBJ2-2 | few | TRBV5-4 | TRBD1 | CASSSTLGTANTGELFF | TGTGCCAGCAGCTCCACCCTAGGGACAGCAAACACCGGGGAGCTGTTTTTT
TRBJ1-6 | NA | TRBV28 | NA | CASSPDRSYSPLHF | TGTGCCAGCAGTCCTGACAGATCTTATTCACCCCTCCACTTT
TRBJ2-1 | NA | TRBV5-1 | TRBD1 | CASSKEGTGVGNEQFF | TGCGCCAGCAGCAAGGAGGGGACAGGGGTAGGTAATGAGCAGTTCTTC
TRBJ2-1 | NA | TRBV27 | TRBD2 | CASSLAGGRYNEQFF | TGTGCCAGCAGTTTAGCGGGGGGGCGGTACAATGAGCAGTTCTTC
TRBJ1-5 | NA | TRBV7-2 | TRBD1 | CASSRTGVGQPQHF | TGTGCCAGCAGCCGGACAGGGGTTGGACAGCCCCAGCATTTT
TRBJ2-1 | NA | TRBV11-3 | TRBD2 | CASSSSGSHNEQFF | TGTGCCAGCAGCTCCAGCGGGAGTCACAATGAGCAGTTCTTC
TRBJ1-5 | NA | TRBV5-1 | NA | CASSLEGQGGHQPQHF | TGCGCCAGCAGCTTGGAGGGGCAAGGGGGACATCAGCCCCAGCATTTT
TRBJ2-7 | NA | TRBV28 | NA | CASSGTGSYEQYF | TGTGCCAGCAGTGGCACAGGGTCCTACGAGCAGTACTTC
TRBJ1-1 | NA | TRBV5-5 | TRBD1 | CASSFPGTGGWNTEAFF | TGTGCCAGCAGCTTTCCCGGGACAGGGGGCTGGAACACTGAAGCTTTCTTT
TRBJ1-1 | NA | TRBV5-1 | NA | CASSLEGRGTEAFF | TGCGCCAGCAGCCTGGAAGGCCGAGGGACTGAAGCTTTCTTT
TRBJ1-1 | NA | TRBV6-1 | NA | CASSEAVFSRAKTEAFF | TGTGCCAGCAGTGAAGCGGTTTTTTCCAGGGCGAAAACTGAAGCTTTCTTT
TRBJ2-3 | NA | TRBV27 | TRBD1 | CASTRTRTGGPDTQYF | TGTGCCAGCACACGGACCCGGACAGGAGGCCCAGATACGCAGTATTTT